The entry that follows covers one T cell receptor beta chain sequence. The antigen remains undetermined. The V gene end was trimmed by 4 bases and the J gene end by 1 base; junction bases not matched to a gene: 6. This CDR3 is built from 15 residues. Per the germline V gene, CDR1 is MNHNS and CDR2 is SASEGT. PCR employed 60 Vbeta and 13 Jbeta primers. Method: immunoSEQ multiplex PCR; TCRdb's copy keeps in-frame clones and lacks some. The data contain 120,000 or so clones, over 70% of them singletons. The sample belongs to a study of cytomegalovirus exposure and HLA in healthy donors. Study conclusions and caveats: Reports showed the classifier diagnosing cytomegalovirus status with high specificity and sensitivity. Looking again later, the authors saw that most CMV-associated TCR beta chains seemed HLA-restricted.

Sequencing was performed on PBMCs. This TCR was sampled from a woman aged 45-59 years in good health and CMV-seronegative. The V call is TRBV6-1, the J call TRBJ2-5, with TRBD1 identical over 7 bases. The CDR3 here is CASSGPGQPQETQYF. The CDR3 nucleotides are TGTGCCAGCAGTGGGCCGGGACAGCCCCAAGAGACCCAGTACTTC.